The TCR beta chain described here comes from a study of T cell repertoires in cytomegalovirus infection. CDR1 and CDR2 from the germline V gene are ENHRY and SYGVKD. The V and J ends lost 6 bases and 0 bases respectively, with 11 bases between them. There are 14 residues in the CDR3. TCRdb re-derived calls from the reads in MiXCR, one entry per CDR3 protein. The data contain more than 250,000 distinct CDR3 sequences, around 25% of them seen just once; the ten biggest clones take up about 14%. This clonotype appeared a few times. Its antigen is undetermined. This receptor was obtained from a human donor in good health (CMV status not recorded). Some clones in this sample may be carry-over from other donors' samples. This chain links TRBV10-3 with TRBJ1-1; no clear D gene. The sample in question was cultured PBMCs, obtained from culture after CMV antigen stimulation. The CDR3 nucleotides are TGTGCCATCAGGATCGAGGCCCTGAACACTGAAGCTTTCTTT. Translating gives CAIRIEALNTEAFF.